A single sample gave rise to the 30 T cell receptor beta chains below, sequenced in a study of T cells in Graves' hyperthyroidism and ophthalmopathy. Amplification of TCR beta CDR3 regions was performed using RNA transcripts as template. When the TCR CDR3 underwent first-round RT-PCR, the HTBI primer set was used. TCRdb independently ran MiXCR on the multiplex PCR reads; one entry per CDR3 protein. Among 450,000 to 700,000 distinct CDR3 sequences listed, about half were seen once. Sequenced: peripheral blood or thyroid tissue (not recorded which). Source of these receptors: an adult woman with Graves' disease, either hyperthyroidism or ophthalmopathy (not recorded which).

V is TRBV24-1 and J is TRBJ2-1, with 11 positions matching TRBD2. The ends lost 0 bases at V and 0 bases at J; junction bases unmatched: 9. The CDR3 contains 20 residues. CDR1 is KGHDR, CDR2 SFDVKD, per germline. This CDR3 reads CATSDLPGTSGVVSYNEQFF. In nucleotides, the CDR3 is TGTGCCACCAGTGATTTGCCGGGGACTAGCGGCGTTGTCTCCTACAATGAGCAGTTCTTC.

The chain joins TRBV24-1 to TRBJ1-5; 8 bases agree with TRBD1. Per germline, CDR1 KGHDR and CDR2 SFDVKD. The CDR3 length is 14 residues. V dropped 5 bases and J dropped 6; count of bases not matched to a gene: 5. The CDR3 bases are TGTGCCACCAGTGCTACAGGGGGACGTCAGCCCCAGCATTTT. It yields the protein CATSATGGRQPQHF.

This chain connects TRBV27 to TRBJ2-7; weak D call: TRBD2 (6 bases). Trimming removed 3 bases at V and 3 bases at J, with 15 bases between. Germline CDR1 MNHEY, CDR2 SMNVEV (reference sequence). This CDR3 region has 15 residues. The CDR3 here is CASSFRLEGVYEQYF. CDR3 coding DNA: TGTGCCAGCAGTTTCAGACTAGAAGGTGTCTACGAGCAGTACTTC.

The chain links TRBV2 to TRBJ1-1; the D is unclear. V lost 2 bases, J lost 4 bases, and 14 bases lay in between. CDR1 is SNHLY and CDR2 is FYNNEI in the germline V gene. The CDR3 extends over 15 amino acids. This CDR3 is CASSEYGGEGTEAFF. The DNA of the CDR3 is TGTGCCAGCAGTGAATATGGCGGCGAAGGCACTGAAGCTTTCTTT.

The chain carries TRBV13 and TRBJ2-7; perhaps D is TRBD1 or TRBD2 (6 bases each). From germline, CDR1 is PRHDT and CDR2 FYEKMQ (reference sequence). V lost 6 bases, J lost 4 bases, and 25 bases lay in between. The CDR3 totals 17 residues. The CDR3, as DNA: TGTGCCAGCAGTTCGGGGGCTACCATGAACCGTTATTACGAGCAGTACTTC. Its protein is CASSSGATMNRYYEQYF.

This clonotype was counted once. A much larger clone differs by one base, so this may be a read error. This CDR3 fails to terminate in the conserved phenylalanine or tryptophan, so it likely reflects a read error. The rearrangement uses TRBV11-2 and TRBJ2-7; 7 positions match TRBD2. Germline V lookup: CDR1 SGHAT, CDR2 FQNNGV. V was pared by 1 base and J by 4 bases, with 10 bases of the junction left unmatched. The CDR3 is made up of 16 amino acids. In DNA, the CDR3 is TGTGCCAGCAGCTTAGTCGGGAGGCGGGAGAAATACGAGCAGTACCTC. Translating gives CASSLVGRREKYEQYL.

Worth noting for this clonotype: This could be a read error, since a much larger clone is one nucleotide away. The genes are TRBV2 and TRBJ1-1, with 9 positions matching TRBD1. This CDR3 is built from 14 residues. V shed 5 bases, J shed 3 bases, and the junction held 4 bases outside the gene matches. Looked up from germline, CDR1 is SNHLY and CDR2 is FYNNEI. The CDR3 is CASSLWTGDTEAFF. CDR3 bases: TGTGCCAGCAGTCTCTGGACAGGGGACACTGAAGCTTTCTTT.

The rearrangement uses TRBV29-1 and TRBJ1-1; no clear D. Trimming cost V 2 bases and J 6 bases, with 25 bases left between them. Germline loops: CDR1 SQVTM, CDR2 ANQGSEA. The CDR3 has 17 amino acids. CDR3 bases: TGCAGCGTTGAAATCCCGGACGCGGGGAATTTAAGGGCTGAAGCTTTCTTT. Residues: CSVEIPDAGNLRAEAFF.

This chain links TRBV12-3 or TRBV12-4 with TRBJ1-3; 10 bases line up with TRBD1. V lost 6 bases, J lost 1 base, and 6 bases stayed unmatched. This CDR3 spans 16 amino acids. The CDR3 DNA reads as TGTGCCAGCAGCCAACGGGACAGGGGATCTGGAAACACCATATATTTT. It yields the protein CASSQRDRGSGNTIYF.

The gene calls are TRBV4-2 and TRBJ1-1; D gene ambiguous. V gave up 5 bases and J gave up 1 base, with 8 bases separating them. Germline V CDR1 and CDR2: LGHNA, YNFKEQ. The CDR3 loop spans 13 amino acids. The DNA of the CDR3 is TGTGCCAGCAGCGGATCATGGAACACTGAAGCTTTCTTT. Translation: CASSGSWNTEAFF.

This sequence joins TRBV19 and TRBJ2-1; no clear D gene. V lost 3 bases and J lost 0, with 12 bases in between. The CDR3 is made up of 16 amino acids. Looked up from germline, CDR1 is LNHDA and CDR2 is SQIVND (reference sequence). The CDR3: CASSIGEDISYNEQFF. In nucleotides, the CDR3 is TGTGCCAGTAGTATTGGGGAAGACATCTCCTACAATGAGCAGTTCTTC.

The chain employs TRBV20-1 and TRBJ2-7; no clear D gene. The germline V gene encodes CDR1 DFQATT and CDR2 SNEGSKA (reference sequence). This CDR3 region has 12 residues. V was trimmed by 6 bases and J by 6 bases, leaving 15 bases between them. The CDR3 bases are TGCAGTGCGAGTCCTCCTAGGTCCGAGCAGTACTTC. This encodes CSASPPRSEQYF.

This clonotype was detected ten times or more. The chain joins TRBV9 to TRBJ2-6; D ambiguous. V was clipped by 4 bases and J by 0 bases, with 11 bases between them. CDR3 length: 16 residues. CDR1 and CDR2 (germline): SGDLS, YYNGEE. The CDR3 bases are TGTGCCAGCAGCCCAGGATGGGGCTCTGGGGCCAACGTCCTGACTTTC. Amino acids: CASSPGWGSGANVLTF.

This clonotype showed up just once. A much more abundant neighbour one base away suggests this may be a read error. This chain connects TRBV10-3 to TRBJ1-5; D is possibly TRBD1 (5 bases). Trimming removed 5 bases from V and 0 bases from J, with 20 bases in between. Germline loops: CDR1 ENHRY, CDR2 SYGVKD. The CDR3 consists of 18 residues. The CDR3 here is CAISFVLARGYSNQPQHF. CDR3 in DNA: TGTGCCATCAGTTTCGTACTCGCACGGGGGTATAGCAATCAGCCCCAGCATTTT.

This clonotype was seen just once. The J gene is TRBJ2-7, the V gene TRBV10-1; the D gene is possibly TRBD2 (5 bases). Deletions cut 3 bases from V and 1 base from J, with 16 bases between. CDR1 is WNHNN and CDR2 is SYGVQD in the germline V gene (reference sequence). The CDR3 is 16 amino acids. The CDR3 sequence is CASSDSKSGNSYEQYF. The CDR3 DNA sequence: TGCGCCAGCAGTGATTCTAAGAGCGGTAATTCCTACGAGCAGTACTTC.

This chain links TRBV5-1 with TRBJ2-7; no clear D gene. This CDR3 contains 14 residues. Trimming cost V 0 bases and J 5 bases, with 12 bases left between them. Per the germline V gene, CDR1 is SGHRS and CDR2 is YFSETQ. The CDR3 DNA sequence: TGCGCCAGCAGCTTGGCCTGGGTTGTGGACGAGCAGTACTTC. This gives the protein CASSLAWVVDEQYF. The full variable domain, rest sourced from reference TRBV5-1 and TRBJ2-7, is KAGVTQTPRYLIKTRGQQVTLSCSPISGHRSVSWYQQTPGQGLQFLFEYFSETQRNKGNFPGRFSGRQFSNSRSEMNVSTLELGDSALYLCASSLAWVVDEQYFGPGTRLTVT.

V is TRBV15 and J is TRBJ2-6; possibly TRBD1 for D (5 bases). Germline CDR1 LNHNV, CDR2 YYDKDF (reference sequence). This CDR3 has 15 amino acids. V gave up 0 bases and J gave up 2 bases, with 5 bases separating them. CDR3 sequence: CATSRDRAGANVLTF. CDR3 nucleotide sequence: TGTGCCACCAGCAGAGACAGGGCTGGGGCCAACGTCCTGACTTTC.

This clonotype was recorded many times. The rearrangement joins TRBV12-3 or TRBV12-4 to TRBJ2-7; D tentatively reads TRBD1 or TRBD2 (5 bases each). The V end lost 7 bases, the J end lost 5 bases, and 18 bases lay between the germline ends. This CDR3 contains 14 residues. CDR3 region: CASTSPGTFNEQYF. The CDR3, as DNA: TGTGCCAGCACCTCTCCCGGGACGTTCAACGAGCAGTACTTC.

This clonotype was detected many times. The CDR3 spells CASRVLAGVYEQYF. The CDR3 region has the DNA TGTGCCAGCAGGGTACTAGCGGGAGTATATGAGCAGTACTTC. This chain connects TRBV6-5 to TRBJ2-7; 11 nucleotides agree with TRBD2. The V gene's germline CDR1 is MNHEY and CDR2 SVGAGI. The CDR3 has 14 amino acids. V lost 6 bases and J lost 7; bases outside the gene matches: 8.

This clonotype has more than one count but fewer than ten. V and J are TRBV18 and TRBJ1-1; D remains ambiguous. The CDR3 covers 14 residues. The V and J ends lost 3 bases and 2 bases respectively, with 10 bases between them. Looked up from germline, CDR1 is KGHSH and CDR2 is LQKENI. The CDR3 loop reads CASSPPHANTEAFF. CDR3 in DNA: TGTGCCAGCTCACCCCCACATGCTAACACTGAAGCTTTCTTT.

This clonotype was detected ten times or more. The rearrangement uses TRBV7-9 and TRBJ1-1; a possible D gene is TRBD1 (6 bases). V shed 4 bases and J shed 1 base, with 13 bases lying between them. Germline V gene sequence: CDR1 SEHNR, CDR2 FQNEAQ (reference sequence). This CDR3 is 15 amino acids long. The CDR3 reads CASSYEGGRNTEAFF. The CDR3 bases are TGTGCCAGCAGCTATGAGGGGGGAAGGAACACTGAAGCTTTCTTT.

This chain joins TRBV7-9 and TRBJ1-2; the D is unclear. Germline V gene data show CDR1 as SEHNR and CDR2 as FQNEAQ (reference sequence). The CDR3 runs to 14 residues. The V and J ends lost 3 bases and 9 bases respectively, with 17 bases between them. CDR3 protein: CASSFRTPEYRYTF. The CDR3 nucleotides are TGTGCCAGCAGCTTCAGAACGCCGGAGTACCGCTACACCTTC.

This clonotype was counted many times. J is TRBJ1-5 and V is TRBV27, with a possible D match to TRBD1 (6 bases). V was clipped by 11 bases and J by 9 bases, with 17 bases between them. The CDR3 sequence is 12 residues long. Germline CDR1 and CDR2: MNHEY and SMNVEV (reference sequence). The CDR3 region is CAPRDTPPPQHF. The DNA of the CDR3 is TGTGCCCCACGGGACACGCCTCCGCCCCAGCATTTT.

On this clonotype itself: It is likely a read error, because the conserved phenylalanine at the end of the CDR3 is missing. The DNA is left out, because the CDR3 cannot be placed on it with certainty; the CDR3 is given as TCRdb lists it. CDR3 residues: CASLDRDY. This chain links TRBV10-2 with TRBJ1-4; no DNA check was done on the table's D call, TRBD1. The germline CDR1 and CDR2 sequences are WSHSY and SAAADI. The CDR3 totals 8 residues, both ends included.

For the CDR3, the DNA is TGTGCCAGCAGCTTGATTGGAGGCCAGACCCAGTACTTC. Protein product: CASSLIGGQTQYF. The rearrangement uses TRBV7-9 and TRBJ2-5; D perhaps matches TRBD2 (5 bases). Germline CDR1 SEHNR, CDR2 FQNEAQ (reference sequence). V shed 3 bases and J shed 6 bases, with 11 bases lying between them. This CDR3 contains 13 residues.

This chain joins TRBV5-1 and TRBJ1-1; D remains unclear. Per the germline V gene, CDR1 is SGHRS and CDR2 is YFSETQ. The CDR3 is made up of 12 amino acids. The germline V and J ends were trimmed by 4 bases and 10 bases, with 14 bases remaining between them. CDR3 nucleotide sequence: TGCGCCAGCAGCCTCGGTGGAGGGTCAGCTTTCTTT. Translation: CASSLGGGSAFF.

This clonotype was seen a single time. The CDR3 region is CASSEALRTF. The CDR3 DNA is TGTGCCAGCAGTGAAGCGCTTCGGACTTTC. The V and J genes are TRBV2 and TRBJ2-6; no clear D gene. CDR3 length: 10 amino acids. V was cut by 0 bases and J by 18 bases, with 6 bases left in between. In germline, CDR1 is SNHLY, CDR2 FYNNEI.

The CDR3 DNA reads as TGTGCCAGCAGCTTACGGGACTCCACCATATATTTT. Translation gives CASSLRDSTIYF. The J gene is TRBJ1-3, the V gene TRBV7-8; D is perhaps TRBD1 (5 bases). The CDR3 sequence is 12 residues long. Trimming took off 2 bases at V and 9 bases at J, with 8 bases between the two ends. Germline CDR1 SGHVS, CDR2 FQNEAQ.

In its sample, this clonotype was seen many times. This chain uses TRBV7-6 with TRBJ1-4; TRBD1 matches at 9 bases. J was trimmed by 7 bases and V by 5 bases; bases with no gene match: 11. This CDR3 is built from 16 residues. CDR1 is SGHVS, CDR2 FNYEAQ, per germline. CDR3 bases: TGTGCCAGCAGCACGCCACAAACAGGGGGCGGTGAAAAACTGTTTTTT. Its translation is CASSTPQTGGGEKLFF.

This chain connects TRBV10-2 to TRBJ2-5; 10 bases match TRBD1. The V gene's germline CDR1 is WSHSY and CDR2 SAAADI. This CDR3 is built from 17 residues. Unmatched junction bases numbered 10, after V lost 6 bases and J lost 0 bases. The CDR3 region has the DNA TGCGCCAGCAGACTGGGACAGGGGACCTCCTACCAAGAGACCCAGTACTTC. Its translation is CASRLGQGTSYQETQYF.